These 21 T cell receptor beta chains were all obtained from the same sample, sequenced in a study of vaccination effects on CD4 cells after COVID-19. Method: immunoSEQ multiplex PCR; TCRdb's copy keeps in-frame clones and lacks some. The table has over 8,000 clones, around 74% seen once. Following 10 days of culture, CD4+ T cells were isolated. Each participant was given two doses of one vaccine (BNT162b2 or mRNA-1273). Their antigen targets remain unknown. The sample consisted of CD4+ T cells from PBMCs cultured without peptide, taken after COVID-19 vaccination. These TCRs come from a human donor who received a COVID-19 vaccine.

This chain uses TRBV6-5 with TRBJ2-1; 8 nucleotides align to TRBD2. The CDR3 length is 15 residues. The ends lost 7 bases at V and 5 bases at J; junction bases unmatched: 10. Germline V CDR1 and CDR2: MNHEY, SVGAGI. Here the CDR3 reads CASTELLAGNNEQFF. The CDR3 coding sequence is TGTGCCAGCACCGAGCTTCTAGCGGGTAACAATGAGCAGTTCTTC.

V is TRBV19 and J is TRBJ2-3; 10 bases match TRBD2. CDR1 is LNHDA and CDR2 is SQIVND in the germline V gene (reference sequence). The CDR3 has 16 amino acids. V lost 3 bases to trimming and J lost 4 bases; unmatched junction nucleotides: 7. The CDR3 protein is CASSITLAGVADTQYF. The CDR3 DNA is TGTGCCAGTAGTATCACCCTAGCGGGAGTTGCAGATACGCAGTATTTT. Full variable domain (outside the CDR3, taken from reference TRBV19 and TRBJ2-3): DGGITQSPKYLFRKEGQNVTLSCEQNLNHDAMYWYRQDPGQGLRLIYYSQIVNDFQKGDIAEGYSVSREKKESFPLTVTSAQKNPTAFYLCASSITLAGVADTQYFGPGTRLTVL.

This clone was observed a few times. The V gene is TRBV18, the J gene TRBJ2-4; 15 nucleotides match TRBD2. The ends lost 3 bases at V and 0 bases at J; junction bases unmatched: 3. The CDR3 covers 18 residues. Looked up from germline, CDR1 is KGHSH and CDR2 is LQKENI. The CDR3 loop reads CASSPGLAGGIAKNIQYF. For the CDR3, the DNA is TGTGCCAGCTCACCCGGACTAGCGGGAGGGATAGCCAAAAACATTCAGTACTTC. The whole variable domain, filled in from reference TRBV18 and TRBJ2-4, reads NAGVMQNPRHLVRRRGQEARLRCSPMKGHSHVYWYRQLPEEGLKFMVYLQKENIIDESGMPKERFSAEFPKEGPSILRIQQVVRGDSAAYFCASSPGLAGGIAKNIQYFGAGTRLSVL.

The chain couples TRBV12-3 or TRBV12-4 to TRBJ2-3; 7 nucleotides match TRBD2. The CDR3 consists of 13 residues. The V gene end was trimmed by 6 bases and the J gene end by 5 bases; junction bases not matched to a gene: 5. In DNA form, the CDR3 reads TGTGCCAGCAGCCTGGGGGGGGAAGATACGCAGTATTTT. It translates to CASSLGGEDTQYF.

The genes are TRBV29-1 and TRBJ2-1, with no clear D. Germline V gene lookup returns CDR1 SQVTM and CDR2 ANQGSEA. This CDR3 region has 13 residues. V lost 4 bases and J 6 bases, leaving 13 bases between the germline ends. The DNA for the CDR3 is TGCAGCGTTGCTGCGTTTCAAGTCAATGAGCAGTTCTTC. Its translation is CSVAAFQVNEQFF.

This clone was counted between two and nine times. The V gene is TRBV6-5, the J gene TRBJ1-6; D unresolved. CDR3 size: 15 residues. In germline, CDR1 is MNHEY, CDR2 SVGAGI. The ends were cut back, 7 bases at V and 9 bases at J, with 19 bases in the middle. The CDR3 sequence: CASTYEMAGGSPLHF. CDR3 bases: TGTGCCAGCACCTACGAGATGGCGGGAGGTTCACCCCTCCACTTT.

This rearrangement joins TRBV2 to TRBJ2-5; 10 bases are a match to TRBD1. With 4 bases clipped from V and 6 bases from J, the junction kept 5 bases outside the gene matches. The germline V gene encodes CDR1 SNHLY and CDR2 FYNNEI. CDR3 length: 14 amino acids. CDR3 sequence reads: CASSVRDRGKTQYF. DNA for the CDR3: TGTGCCAGCAGTGTGAGGGACAGGGGCAAGACCCAGTACTTC.

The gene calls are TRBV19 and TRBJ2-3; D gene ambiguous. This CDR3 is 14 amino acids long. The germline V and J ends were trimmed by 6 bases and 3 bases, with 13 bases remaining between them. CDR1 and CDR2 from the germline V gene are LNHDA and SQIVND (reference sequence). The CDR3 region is CASRRRLETDTQYF. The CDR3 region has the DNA TGTGCCAGTAGGCGCCGTCTCGAAACAGATACGCAGTATTTT.

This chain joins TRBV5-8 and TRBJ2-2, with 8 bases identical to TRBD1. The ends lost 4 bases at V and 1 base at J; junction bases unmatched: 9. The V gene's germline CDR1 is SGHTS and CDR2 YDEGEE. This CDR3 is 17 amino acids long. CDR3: CASSTPRGLVNTGELFF. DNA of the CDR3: TGTGCCAGCAGCACACCCAGGGGGCTTGTGAACACCGGGGAGCTGTTTTTT.

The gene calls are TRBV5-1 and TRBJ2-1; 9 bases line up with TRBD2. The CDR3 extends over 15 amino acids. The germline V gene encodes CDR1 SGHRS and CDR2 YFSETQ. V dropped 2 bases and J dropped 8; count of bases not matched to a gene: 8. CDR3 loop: CASSLSGGSGDEQFF. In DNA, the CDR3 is TGCGCCAGCAGCTTAAGCGGGGGGAGCGGGGATGAGCAGTTCTTC.

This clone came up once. The CDR3 DNA is TGTGCCTGGAGTGGTGGCGGGAGTTTAGATACGCAGTATTTT. Translation gives CAWSGGGSLDTQYF. V usage is TRBV30 and J usage is TRBJ2-3; 7 bases fit TRBD2. The germline CDR1 and CDR2 sequences are GTSNPN and SVGIG (reference sequence). Trimming at V came to 1 base and at J to 5 bases, leaving 6 bases not matched to a gene. There are 14 residues in the CDR3.

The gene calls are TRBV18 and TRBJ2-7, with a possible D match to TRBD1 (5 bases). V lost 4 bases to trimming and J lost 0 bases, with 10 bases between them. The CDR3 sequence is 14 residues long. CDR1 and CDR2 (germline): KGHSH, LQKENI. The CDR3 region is CASSQTETSYEQYF. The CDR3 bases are TGTGCCAGCTCACAGACAGAGACCTCCTACGAGCAGTACTTC.

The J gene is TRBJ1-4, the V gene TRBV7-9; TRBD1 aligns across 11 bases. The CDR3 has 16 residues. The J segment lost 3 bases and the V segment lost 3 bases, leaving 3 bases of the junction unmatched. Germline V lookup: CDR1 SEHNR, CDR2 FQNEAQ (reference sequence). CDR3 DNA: TGTGCCAGCAGCTTGGACAGGGGGCGTTCTAATGAAAAACTGTTTTTT. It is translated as CASSLDRGRSNEKLFF.

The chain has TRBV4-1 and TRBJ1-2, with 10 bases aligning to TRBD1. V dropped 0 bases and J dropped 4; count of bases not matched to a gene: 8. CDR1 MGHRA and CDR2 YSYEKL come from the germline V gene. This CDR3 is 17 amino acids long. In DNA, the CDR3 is TGCGCCAGCAGCCAAGACCCCATCCGGGACAGGGGCTATGGCTACACCTTC. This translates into CASSQDPIRDRGYGYTF.

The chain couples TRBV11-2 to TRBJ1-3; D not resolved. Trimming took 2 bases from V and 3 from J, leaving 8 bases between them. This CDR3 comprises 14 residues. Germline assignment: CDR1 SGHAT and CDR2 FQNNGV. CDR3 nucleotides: TGTGCCAGCAGCTTAAGTCATCTTGGAAACACCATATATTTT. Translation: CASSLSHLGNTIYF.

The CDR3: CARSTSGNEQFF. CDR3 bases: TGTGCCAGAAGCACCAGTGGGAATGAGCAGTTCTTC. The V gene is TRBV5-3, the J gene TRBJ2-1; D gene ambiguous. TRBV5-3 is reported as an ORF; its role is uncertain. The CDR3 is made up of 12 amino acids. The V and J ends lost 4 bases and 7 bases respectively, with 9 bases between them.

CDR3 loop: CSATPNDGYTF. CDR3 bases: TGCAGTGCTACCCCCAACGATGGCTACACCTTC. The gene calls are TRBV20-1 and TRBJ1-2, with no clear D. Germline loops: CDR1 DFQATT, CDR2 SNEGSKA (reference sequence). The CDR3 runs 11 residues. With 4 bases removed from V and 6 bases from J, the gap between germline ends came to 9 bases.

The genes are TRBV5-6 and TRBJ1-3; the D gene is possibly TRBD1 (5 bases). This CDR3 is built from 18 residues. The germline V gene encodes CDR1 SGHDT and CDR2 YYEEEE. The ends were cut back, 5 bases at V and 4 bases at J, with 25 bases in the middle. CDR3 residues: CASSPGRVSLVGGNTIYF. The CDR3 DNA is TGTGCCAGCAGTCCGGGGCGGGTTTCGTTAGTAGGAGGAAACACCATATATTTT.

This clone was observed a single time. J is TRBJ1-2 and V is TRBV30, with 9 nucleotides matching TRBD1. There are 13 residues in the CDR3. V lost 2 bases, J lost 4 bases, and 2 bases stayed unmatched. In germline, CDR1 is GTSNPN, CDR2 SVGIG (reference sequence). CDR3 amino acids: CAWSTGGAYGYTF. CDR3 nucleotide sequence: TGTGCCTGGAGTACAGGGGGCGCCTATGGCTACACCTTC.

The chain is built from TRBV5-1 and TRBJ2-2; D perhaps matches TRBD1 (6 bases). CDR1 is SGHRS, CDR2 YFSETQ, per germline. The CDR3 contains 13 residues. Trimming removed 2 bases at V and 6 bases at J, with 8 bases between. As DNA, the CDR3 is TGCGCCAGCAGCTTTGGACAGCCCGGGGAGCTGTTTTTT. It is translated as CASSFGQPGELFF.

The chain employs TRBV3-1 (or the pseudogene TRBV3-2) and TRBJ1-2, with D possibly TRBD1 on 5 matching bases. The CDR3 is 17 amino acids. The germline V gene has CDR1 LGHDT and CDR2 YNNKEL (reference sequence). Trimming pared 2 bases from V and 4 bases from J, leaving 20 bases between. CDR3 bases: TGTGCCAGCAGCCAAACCCCCGGCGGAGGGGAGCTCTATGGCTACACCTTC. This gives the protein CASSQTPGGGELYGYTF.